Below, 24 T cell receptor beta chains from the same sample are listed, as sequenced in a study of T cell responses to AZD1222 COVID-19 vaccine. Only in-frame clones appear in the TCRdb table, and some are missing; sequencing was by immunoSEQ multiplex PCR. The sample consists of 50,000 to 65,000 clones, 80% to 90% of them appearing once. Sequenced material: peripheral blood, taken 28 days after the second AZD1222 dose. The source of these receptors is an adult who received the AZD1222 COVID-19 vaccine.

CDR3 region: CASSLGFLPSNQPQHF. The CDR3 DNA reads TGTGCCAGCAGCTTAGGTTTCCTCCCCAGCAATCAGCCCCAGCATTTT. The chain is built from TRBV5-8 and TRBJ1-5; the D is unclear. Trimming took off 2 bases at V and 1 base at J, with 13 bases between the two ends. The V gene's germline CDR1 is SGHTS and CDR2 YDEGEE. This CDR3 comprises 16 residues.

Concerning this clone itself: One end of the junction varies from germline; a read error may be responsible. The chain employs TRBV28 and TRBJ1-1, with a tentative D call TRBD1 (5 bases). Germline V gene sequence: CDR1 MDHEN, CDR2 SYDVKM. CDR3 size: 15 residues. CDR3 sequence (DNA): TGTGCCAGCAGTCGACAACAAGGGGATTGGCGAGGTTCAGTCTTT. Its translation is CASSRQQGDWRGSVF.

This clone was counted once. This sequence joins TRBV20-1 and TRBJ2-3; the D is unclear. The CDR3 runs to 11 residues. In germline, CDR1 is DFQATT, CDR2 SNEGSKA (reference sequence). V was cut by 6 bases and J by 1 base, with 5 bases left in between. The CDR3 protein is CSAHGTDTQYF. The DNA for the CDR3 is TGCAGTGCCCACGGCACAGATACGCAGTATTTT.

This chain uses TRBV6-5 with TRBJ1-5; D may be TRBD1 (6 bases). CDR3 length: 13 residues. Trimming took off 6 bases at V and 2 bases at J, with 8 bases between the two ends. Germline CDR1 MNHEY, CDR2 SVGAGI. The CDR3 bases are TGTGCCAGCAGCAGGGGTGGCAATCAGCCCCAGCATTTT. It translates to CASSRGGNQPQHF.

The rearrangement uses TRBV5-1 and TRBJ1-6; possibly TRBD1 for D (6 bases). The germline V gene encodes CDR1 SGHRS and CDR2 YFSETQ. Trimming removed 0 bases from V and 6 bases from J, with 10 bases in between. The length of the CDR3 is 15 residues. CDR3 DNA: TGCGCCAGCAGCTTGGACGGACAGCCTAATTCACCCCTCCACTTT. This translates into CASSLDGQPNSPLHF.

J is TRBJ2-1 and V is TRBV24-1, with TRBD2 matching over 7 bases. V gave up 3 bases and J gave up 2 bases; unmatched junction bases: 6. CDR1 is KGHDR, CDR2 SFDVKD, per germline. The CDR3 spans 16 residues. The CDR3 DNA is TGTGCCACCAGTGATCCCAGCGGGATCCCCTACAATGAGCAGTTCTTC. Its protein product is CATSDPSGIPYNEQFF.

The chain is built from TRBV28 and TRBJ1-6, with TRBD1 identical over 7 bases. The V and J ends lost 6 bases and 7 bases, in that order; junction bases with no gene match: 6. The CDR3 is 14 residues long. Germline CDR1 reads MDHEN; CDR2 reads SYDVKM. The CDR3 DNA reads as TGTGCCAGCAGCCAAGGGGGCTTGAATTCACCCCTCCACTTT. It encodes CASSQGGLNSPLHF.

The chain joins TRBV7-2 to TRBJ2-2, with TRBD2 identical over 7 bases. Trimming removed 5 bases from V and 7 bases from J; junction bases left unmatched: 10. Germline V CDR1 and CDR2: SGHTA, FQGNSA. The length of the CDR3 is 15 residues. This CDR3 is CASSRQREVGGELFF. CDR3 in DNA: TGTGCCAGCAGCCGTCAGCGGGAAGTGGGCGGGGAGCTGTTTTTT.

This clone was picked up one time. The rearrangement links TRBV28 to TRBJ1-5; no clear D. V lost 5 bases, J lost 5 bases, and 16 bases lay in between. CDR1 and CDR2 (germline): MDHEN, SYDVKM. This CDR3 spans 15 amino acids. In DNA, the CDR3 is TGTGCCAGCAGTCCTGGTGTAAAGGGATATCAGCCCCAGCATTTT. Protein sequence: CASSPGVKGYQPQHF.

Only a few counts were recorded for this clone. Other nucleotide sequences in the sample specify the same CDR3. V is TRBV6-5 and J is TRBJ1-1; D ambiguous. The CDR3 is made up of 15 amino acids. Germline lookup yields CDR1 MNHEY and CDR2 SVGAGI. The V end lost 0 bases, the J end lost 1 base, and 9 bases lay between the germline ends. CDR3 nucleotides: TGTGCCAGCAGTTACTCGTCCCGAGGGAACACTGAAGCTTTCTTT. Protein product: CASSYSSRGNTEAFF.

The chain employs TRBV29-1 and TRBJ2-7, with TRBD2 matching 7 bases. The junction had 3 bases not matched to a gene; V was cut back by 2 bases and J by 5 bases. CDR3 length: 12 residues. Germline CDR1 and CDR2: SQVTM and ANQGSEA. The CDR3 region is CSVESGGNEQYF. The CDR3 DNA follows: TGCAGCGTTGAATCCGGGGGGAACGAGCAGTACTTC.

The chain is built from TRBV5-6 and TRBJ1-2; D gene ambiguous. V lost 2 bases to trimming and J lost 13 bases, with 18 bases between them. This CDR3 has 13 residues. Looked up from germline, CDR1 is SGHDT and CDR2 is YYEEEE. The CDR3 here is CASSFSTQDAPTF. The CDR3 nucleotides are TGTGCCAGCAGCTTTTCTACGCAGGACGCTCCCACCTTC.

The CDR3 region is CASSLNGERKFF. CDR3 nucleotides: TGTGCCAGCAGCTTAAATGGTGAGCGGAAGTTCTTC. The chain carries TRBV11-2 and TRBJ2-1, with a weak D call TRBD2 (5 bases). Germline CDR1 SGHAT, CDR2 FQNNGV. V lost 2 bases and J 14 bases, leaving 13 bases between the germline ends. The CDR3 is 12 amino acids.

The gene calls are TRBV6-1 and TRBJ1-5; D is perhaps TRBD1 (5 bases). V was shortened by 2 bases and J by 7 bases, with 21 bases between the two germline ends. From germline, CDR1 is MNHNS and CDR2 SASEGT. The CDR3 sequence is 17 residues long. The CDR3 loop is CASSEFPGQSIGQPQHF. DNA for the CDR3: TGTGCCAGCAGTGAATTTCCTGGACAAAGCATCGGGCAGCCCCAGCATTTT.

The rearrangement joins TRBV18 to TRBJ2-7; TRBD2 agrees at 7 bases. The V segment lost 6 bases and the J segment 2 bases; nucleotides outside the gene matches: 7. CDR1 is KGHSH and CDR2 is LQKENI in the germline V gene. CDR3 length: 14 residues. The CDR3 reads CASSRTRTPYEQYF. DNA of the CDR3: TGTGCCAGCTCGCGGACTAGGACCCCCTACGAGCAGTACTTC.

V and J are TRBV9 and TRBJ2-1; 9 nucleotides match TRBD2. V was clipped by 0 bases and J by 10 bases; unmatched bases: 11. The CDR3 sequence is 16 residues long. Germline-derived CDR1 and CDR2 are SGDLS and YYNGEE. The CDR3 nucleotides are TGTGCCAGCAGCGTAGTAAAGCGGGGGGAAGAGAGGGAGCAGTTCTTC. It specifies CASSVVKRGEEREQFF.

The genes are TRBV19 and TRBJ2-1, with 7 nucleotides matching TRBD2. J gave up 8 bases and V 5 bases, and 18 bases lay outside the gene matches. This CDR3 has 17 residues. Germline V gives CDR1 LNHDA, CDR2 SQIVND (reference sequence). DNA of the CDR3: TGTGCCAGTAGTCGCATAGCCGGGACTACCTCAGTCGATGAGCAGTTCTTC. Translating gives CASSRIAGTTSVDEQFF.

The chain is built from TRBV7-9 and TRBJ1-6; no clear D gene. This CDR3 has 11 amino acids. V lost 1 base, J lost 8 bases, and 0 bases lay in between. The germline V gene encodes CDR1 SEHNR and CDR2 FQNEAQ (reference sequence). The CDR3 region has the DNA TGTGCCAGCAGCTTAGATTCACCCCTCCACTTT. Encoded protein: CASSLDSPLHF.

This clone was observed a single time. The chain links TRBV7-2 to TRBJ2-5; TRBD1 is a possible D gene (6 bases). The CDR3 extends over 15 amino acids. Germline CDR1 and CDR2: SGHTA and FQGNSA. Between the trimmed V and J ends, which lost 3 bases and 4 bases, there was a span of 15 bases. CDR3 DNA sequence: TGTGCCAGCAGCTTGTGGTACCGAGGGGGAGAGACCCAGTACTTC. Translated: CASSLWYRGGETQYF.

V is TRBV20-1 and J is TRBJ2-1; possible D gene TRBD2, 5 bases. Germline V CDR1 and CDR2: DFQATT, SNEGSKA (reference sequence). Trimming stripped 6 bases from V and 12 bases from J, with 15 bases between. This CDR3 is built from 11 residues. CDR3 amino acids: CSAAFPRGQFF. Here the CDR3 DNA reads TGCAGTGCAGCCTTCCCCCGGGGGCAGTTCTTC.

The chain uses TRBV4-3 and TRBJ2-1; 8 positions match TRBD2. CDR1 and CDR2 from the germline V gene are LGHNA and YSLEER. Unmatched junction bases numbered 16, after V lost 3 bases and J lost 3 bases. CDR3 length equals 19 residues. CDR3 sequence reads: CASSHLLGAAGDVYNEQFF. The CDR3 nucleotides read TGCGCCAGCAGCCATCTATTGGGGGCAGCGGGAGATGTCTACAATGAGCAGTTCTTC.

This sequence joins TRBV24-1 and TRBJ2-7; TRBD1 matches 9 bases. The CDR3 length is 13 residues. J lost 3 bases, V lost 4 bases, and 0 bases had no gene match. The germline gives CDR1 KGHDR, CDR2 SFDVKD. CDR3 loop: CATSETGGYEQYF. DNA of the CDR3: TGTGCCACCAGTGAGACAGGGGGCTACGAGCAGTACTTC.

The chain joins TRBV2 to TRBJ2-1, with TRBD2 matching 9 bases. Germline trimming cut 1 base from V and 3 bases from J; bases unmatched to any gene: 7. The CDR3 has 17 residues. Germline V gene lookup returns CDR1 SNHLY and CDR2 FYNNEI. The CDR3 is CASSEERLAGSYNEQFF. DNA of the CDR3: TGTGCCAGCAGTGAAGAGCGCCTAGCGGGGAGCTACAATGAGCAGTTCTTC.

This clone turned up a few times. The chain recombines TRBV12-5 with TRBJ2-1; D is unclear. V dropped 6 bases and J dropped 3 bases, with 15 bases sitting between them. The CDR3 runs 15 residues. Germline-derived CDR1 and CDR2 are LGHNT and FRNRAP. Here the CDR3 DNA reads TGTGCTAGTGGCCCGGGCGGCTTTCGCTACAATGAGCAGTTCTTC. The encoded protein is CASGPGGFRYNEQFF.